This TCR beta chain was identified during a study of cytomegalovirus exposure and HLA in healthy donors. Study-wide results and caveats: Excluded were some V segments that proved indistinguishable, including TRBV6-2 and TRBV6-3.

The CDR3 contains 14 residues. V was cut by 0 bases and J by 0 bases, with 6 bases left in between. Germline V gene lookup returns CDR1 MNHEY and CDR2 SMNVEV (reference sequence). Use of 60 Vbeta and 13 Jbeta primers characterized the PCR. Here immunoSEQ multiplex PCR was the method, and the copy in TCRdb shows in-frame clones only, minus some. The sample has more than 85,000 clones; 84% are singletons. To note about this clone: Antigen unknown. Other DNA sequences in this sample translate to the same CDR3.

The sample was PBMCs. The genes are TRBV27 and TRBJ2-7; no clear D. The sequence was obtained from a woman under 30 in good health and CMV-seronegative. The CDR3: CASSLSRSSYEQYF. The CDR3 region has the DNA TGTGCCAGCAGTTTATCGAGGAGCTCCTACGAGCAGTACTTC.